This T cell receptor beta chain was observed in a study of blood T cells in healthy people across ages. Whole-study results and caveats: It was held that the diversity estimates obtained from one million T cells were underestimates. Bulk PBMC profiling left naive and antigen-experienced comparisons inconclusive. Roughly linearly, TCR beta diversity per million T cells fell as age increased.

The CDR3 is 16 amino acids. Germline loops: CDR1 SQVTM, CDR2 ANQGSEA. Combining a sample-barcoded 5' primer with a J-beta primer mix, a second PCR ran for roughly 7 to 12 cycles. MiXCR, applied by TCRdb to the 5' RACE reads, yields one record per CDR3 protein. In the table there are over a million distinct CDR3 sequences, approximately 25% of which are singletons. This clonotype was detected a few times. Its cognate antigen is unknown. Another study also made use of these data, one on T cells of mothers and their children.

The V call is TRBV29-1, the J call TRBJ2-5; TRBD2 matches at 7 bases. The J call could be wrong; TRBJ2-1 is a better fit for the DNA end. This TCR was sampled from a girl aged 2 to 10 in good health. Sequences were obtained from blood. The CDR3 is CSVEGGSRFLESEQFF. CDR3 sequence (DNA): TGCAGCGTTGAGGGCGGGAGCAGGTTTCTGGAGAGTGAGCAGTTCTTC.